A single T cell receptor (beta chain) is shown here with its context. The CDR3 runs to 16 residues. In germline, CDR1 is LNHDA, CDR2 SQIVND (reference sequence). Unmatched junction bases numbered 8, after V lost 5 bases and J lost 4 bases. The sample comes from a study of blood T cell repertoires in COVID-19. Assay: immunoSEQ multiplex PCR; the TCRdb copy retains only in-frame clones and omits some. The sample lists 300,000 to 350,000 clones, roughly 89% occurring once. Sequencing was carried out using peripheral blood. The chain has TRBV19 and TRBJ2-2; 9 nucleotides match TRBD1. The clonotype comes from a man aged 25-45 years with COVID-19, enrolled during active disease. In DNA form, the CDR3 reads TGTGCCAGTAGTGCGGACAGGGGTTTGAGCACCGGGGAGCTGTTTTTT. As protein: CASSADRGLSTGELFF.